These 14 T cell receptor beta chains were all obtained from the same sample, sequenced in a study of metastatic and nonmetastatic thyroid tumors. TCRdb re-clonotyped the PCR reads via MiXCR. The sample yields 32,000 or so clones, 15% to 20% seen once. Every patient underwent thyroid surgery untreated. Sequencing used blood. These receptors came from a male donor with papillary thyroid cancer or a benign thyroid nodule (not recorded which). Some clones in this sample may be carry-over from other donors' samples.

This clone is classed as medium-sized. V usage is TRBV6-5 and J usage is TRBJ1-6, with 9 bases fitting TRBD1. After removal of 6 bases from V and 8 bases from J, the junction contained 8 bases not matched to a gene. In germline, CDR1 is MNHEY, CDR2 SVGAGI. The CDR3 covers 15 residues. The CDR3 loop is CASSLLTGGDSPLHF. In nucleotides, the CDR3 is TGTGCCAGCAGCTTACTGACAGGGGGGGATTCACCCCTCCACTTT.

This clone was detected many times. The V gene is TRBV5-1, the J gene TRBJ2-1; D gene uncertain. CDR3 length: 15 amino acids. Per germline, CDR1 SGHRS and CDR2 YFSETQ. V was pared by 2 bases and J by 0 bases, with 9 bases between. The CDR3 nucleotides read TGCGCCAGCAGCTTTGGAGCGAGCTCCTACAATGAGCAGTTCTTC. Encoded protein: CASSFGASSYNEQFF.

This clone was counted between two and nine times. The chain uses TRBV28 and TRBJ2-6; D ambiguous. The CDR3 contains 15 residues. V was shortened by 3 bases and J by 4 bases, with 10 bases between the two germline ends. The V gene's germline CDR1 is MDHEN and CDR2 SYDVKM. The CDR3 bases are TGTGCCAGCAGTTTTTCACCCGCGGGGGCCAACGTCCTGACTTTC. It yields the protein CASSFSPAGANVLTF.

About this clone itself: A read error may account for a junction end that differs from germline. This chain's CDR3 is CTSSSGTETYEQYF. The CDR3 DNA reads as TGCACCAGCAGCTCCGGGACAGAGACCTACGAGCAGTACTTC. The V and J genes are TRBV5-1 and TRBJ2-7, with 7 bases fitting TRBD1. Germline V lookup: CDR1 SGHRS, CDR2 YFSETQ. The CDR3 has 14 residues. The variable domain in full, with the rest retrieved from reference TRBV5-1 and TRBJ2-7, is KAGVTQTPRYLIKTRGQQVTLSCSPISGHRSVSWYQQTPGQGLQFLFEYFSETQRNKGNFPGRFSGRQFSNSRSEMNVSTLELGDSALYLCTSSSGTETYEQYFGPGTRLTVT.

This clone occurred once. The V and J genes are TRBV20-1 and TRBJ1-2; D might be TRBD1 (5 bases). Germline V gene lookup returns CDR1 DFQATT and CDR2 SNEGSKA (reference sequence). The CDR3 is 13 amino acids. Trimming stripped 5 bases from V and 7 bases from J, with 17 bases between. CDR3: CSAPVTVAFGYTF. CDR3 DNA sequence: TGCAGTGCTCCCGTGACAGTCGCCTTTGGCTACACCTTC.

Concerning this clone: One base away lies a much larger clone, so this may be a sequencing read error. The rearrangement uses TRBV11-2 and TRBJ2-1; D remains ambiguous. The germline V and J ends were trimmed by 2 bases and 6 bases, with 14 bases remaining between them. Germline assignment: CDR1 SGHAT and CDR2 FQNNGV. The CDR3 is made up of 15 amino acids. CDR3: CASSLSVRKGNEQFF. The CDR3 DNA reads TGTGCCAGCAGCTTATCCGTGCGCAAGGGCAATGAGCAGTTCTTC.

Comment on this clone: The junction shows a germline mismatch at one end, possibly a read error. This chain uses TRBV24-1 with TRBJ2-1; weak D call: TRBD2 (5 bases). CDR1 is KGHDR, CDR2 SFDVKD, per germline. The CDR3 consists of 13 residues. The CDR3 DNA sequence: TGTGCCACCAGTTATTTGAGGGTGAATGAGCAGTTCTTC. The encoded protein is CATSYLRVNEQFF.

This chain connects TRBV6-2 or TRBV6-3 to TRBJ2-1; tentatively, D is TRBD1 or TRBD2 (6 bases each). The CDR3 contains 14 residues. CDR1 MNHEY and CDR2 SVGEGT come from the germline V gene. V was cut by 3 bases and J by 7 bases, with 13 bases left in between. For the CDR3, the DNA is TGTGCCAGCAGTTATATCGGGGGCTCTAATGAGCAGTTCTTC. Translated: CASSYIGGSNEQFF.

This clone has at least ten counts. This sequence joins TRBV29-1 and TRBJ1-1; possibly TRBD1 for D (6 bases). The CDR3 totals 15 residues. Germline CDR1 is SQVTM and CDR2 is ANQGSEA. Deletions cut 3 bases from V and 6 bases from J, with 20 bases between. CDR3 DNA: TGCAGCGTTGATCCTCAATTTACAGGGAAAGCTGAAGCTTTCTTT. This sequence encodes CSVDPQFTGKAEAFF.

This clone was seen repeatedly, ten times or more. The chain links TRBV2 to TRBJ2-1; 11 bases are a match to TRBD2. CDR1 is SNHLY and CDR2 is FYNNEI in the germline V gene. Germline trimming cut 4 bases from V and 8 bases from J; bases unmatched to any gene: 10. This CDR3 region has 16 residues. The CDR3 region has the DNA TGTGCCAGCAGTGGGGATAGCGGGAGGGCCCAGGATGAGCAGTTCTTC. Its protein product is CASSGDSGRAQDEQFF. The whole variable domain, filled in from reference TRBV2 and TRBJ2-1, reads EPEVTQTPSHQVTQMGQEVILRCVPISNHLYFYWYRQILGQKVEFLVSFYNNEISEKSEIFDDQFSVERPDGSNFTLKIRSTKLEDSAMYFCASSGDSGRAQDEQFFGPGTRLTVL.

The J gene is TRBJ2-7, the V gene TRBV2, with unresolved D. This CDR3 has 15 residues. CDR1 is SNHLY and CDR2 is FYNNEI in the germline V gene. Trimming took off 7 bases at V and 2 bases at J, with 18 bases between the two ends. CDR3 bases: TGTGCCAGCAACCCTCCGGGCCCCTGGGCCTACGAGCAGTACTTC. Protein: CASNPPGPWAYEQYF.

With regard to this clone: The conserved final phenylalanine or tryptophan is absent from the CDR3, which likely points to a read error. V is TRBV20-1 and J is TRBJ1-2; possible D gene TRBD1, 6 bases. The V and J ends lost 6 bases and 3 bases respectively, with 26 bases between them. CDR3 length: 17 amino acids. The V gene's germline CDR1 is DFQATT and CDR2 SNEGSKA (reference sequence). The chain's CDR3 is CSAPRGASSNHHYGYTL. CDR3 DNA: TGCAGTGCGCCAAGGGGGGCTAGCTCAAATCATCACTATGGCTACACCTTG.

This clone was counted many times. CDR3 nucleotides: TGTGCCAGCAACGGGGTTGGGGGGATGAACACTGAAGCTTTCTTT. Translation: CASNGVGGMNTEAFF. The chain has TRBV28 and TRBJ1-1, with TRBD1 as a possible D gene (5 bases). Germline V CDR1 and CDR2: MDHEN, SYDVKM. The V gene lost 7 bases and the J gene lost 0 bases, with 15 bases spanning the gap. This CDR3 is built from 15 residues.

This clone was picked up many times. The gene calls are TRBV10-1 and TRBJ2-1; weak D call: TRBD2 (6 bases). The germline V and J ends were trimmed by 3 bases and 3 bases, with 21 bases remaining between them. Germline CDR1 is WNHNN and CDR2 is SYGVQD (reference sequence). The CDR3 totals 18 residues. The CDR3: CASSETMGGRAGYNEQFF. The CDR3 DNA reads TGCGCCAGCAGTGAAACGATGGGGGGTAGAGCGGGCTACAATGAGCAGTTCTTC.